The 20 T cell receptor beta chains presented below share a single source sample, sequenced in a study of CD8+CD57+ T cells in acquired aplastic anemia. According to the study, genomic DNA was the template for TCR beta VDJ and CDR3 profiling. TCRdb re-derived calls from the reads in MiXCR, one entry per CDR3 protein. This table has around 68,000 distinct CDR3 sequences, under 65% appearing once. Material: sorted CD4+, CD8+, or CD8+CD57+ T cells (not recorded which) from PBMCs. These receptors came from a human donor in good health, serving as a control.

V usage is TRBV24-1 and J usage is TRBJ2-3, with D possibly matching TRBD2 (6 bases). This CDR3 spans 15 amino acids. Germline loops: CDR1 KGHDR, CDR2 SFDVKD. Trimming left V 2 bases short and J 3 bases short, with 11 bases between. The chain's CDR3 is CATSDSGRGTDTQYF. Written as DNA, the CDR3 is TGTGCCACCAGTGATTCAGGGCGGGGAACAGATACGCAGTATTTT.

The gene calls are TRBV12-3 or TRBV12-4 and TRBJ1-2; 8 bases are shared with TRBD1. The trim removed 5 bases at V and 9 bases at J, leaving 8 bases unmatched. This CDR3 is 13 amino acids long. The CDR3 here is CASSAGQGLSYTF. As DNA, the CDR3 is TGTGCCAGCAGTGCCGGACAGGGATTAAGCTACACCTTC.

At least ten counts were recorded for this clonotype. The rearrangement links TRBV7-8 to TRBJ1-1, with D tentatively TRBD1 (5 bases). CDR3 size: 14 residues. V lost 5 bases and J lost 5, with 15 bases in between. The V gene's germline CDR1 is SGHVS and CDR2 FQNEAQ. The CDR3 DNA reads TGTGCCAGCAGCCCGGCCCAGGGACTGACTGAAGCTTTCTTT. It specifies CASSPAQGLTEAFF.

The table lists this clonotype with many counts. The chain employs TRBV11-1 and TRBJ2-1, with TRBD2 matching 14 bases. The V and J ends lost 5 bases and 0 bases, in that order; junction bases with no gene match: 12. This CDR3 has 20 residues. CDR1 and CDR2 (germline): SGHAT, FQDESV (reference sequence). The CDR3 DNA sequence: TGTGCCAGCAGCGCCCCGGGACTAGCGGGAGACTTAAGCTCCTACAATGAGCAGTTCTTC. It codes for CASSAPGLAGDLSSYNEQFF.

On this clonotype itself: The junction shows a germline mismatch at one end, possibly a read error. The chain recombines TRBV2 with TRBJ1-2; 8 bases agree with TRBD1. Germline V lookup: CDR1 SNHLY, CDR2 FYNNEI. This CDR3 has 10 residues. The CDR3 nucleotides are TGTGCCAGCAGTACCGGGACAGGTAGCTTC. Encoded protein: CASSTGTGSF.

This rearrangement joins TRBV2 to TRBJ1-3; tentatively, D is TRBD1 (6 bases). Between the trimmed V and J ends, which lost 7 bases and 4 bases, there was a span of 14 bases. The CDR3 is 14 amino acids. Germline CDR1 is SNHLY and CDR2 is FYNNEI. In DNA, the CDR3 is TGTGCCAGCAATATCGGGGGGCAGGGAAACACCATATATTTT. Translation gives CASNIGGQGNTIYF.

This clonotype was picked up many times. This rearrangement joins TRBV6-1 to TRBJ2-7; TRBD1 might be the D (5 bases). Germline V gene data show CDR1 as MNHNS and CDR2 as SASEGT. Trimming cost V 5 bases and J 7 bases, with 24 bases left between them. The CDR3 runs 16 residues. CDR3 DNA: TGTGCCAGCAGTCAGAACGAAAGGGGCCCAATCCTGGAGCAGTACTTC. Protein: CASSQNERGPILEQYF.

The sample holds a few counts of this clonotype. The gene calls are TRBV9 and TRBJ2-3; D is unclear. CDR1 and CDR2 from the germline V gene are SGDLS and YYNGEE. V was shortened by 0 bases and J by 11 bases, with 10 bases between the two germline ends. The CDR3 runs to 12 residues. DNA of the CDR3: TGTGCCAGCAGCGTAGACCAAACTTTGCAGTATTTT. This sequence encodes CASSVDQTLQYF.

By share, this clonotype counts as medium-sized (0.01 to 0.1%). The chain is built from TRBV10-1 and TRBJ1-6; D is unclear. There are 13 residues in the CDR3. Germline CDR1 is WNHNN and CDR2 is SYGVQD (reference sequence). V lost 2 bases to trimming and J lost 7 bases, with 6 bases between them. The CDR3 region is CASSELRNSPLHF. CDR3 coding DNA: TGCGCCAGCAGTGAGCTGCGGAATTCACCCCTCCACTTT.

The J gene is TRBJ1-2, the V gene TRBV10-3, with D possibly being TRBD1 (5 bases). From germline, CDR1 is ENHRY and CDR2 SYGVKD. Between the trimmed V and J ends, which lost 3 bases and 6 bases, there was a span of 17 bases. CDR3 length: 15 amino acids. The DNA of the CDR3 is TGTGCCATCAGTGACCTAAGAGGGGTCAACGATGGCTACACCTTC. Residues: CAISDLRGVNDGYTF.

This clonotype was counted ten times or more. The CDR3: CASSWTGETNEKLFF. The CDR3 DNA sequence: TGTGCCAGTAGTTGGACAGGGGAGACTAATGAAAAACTGTTTTTT. This chain connects TRBV19 to TRBJ1-4; TRBD1 matches 9 bases. Losses at the gene ends were 5 bases for V and 2 bases for J; bases not matched to a gene: 3. Looked up from germline, CDR1 is LNHDA and CDR2 is SQIVND (reference sequence). This CDR3 spans 15 amino acids.

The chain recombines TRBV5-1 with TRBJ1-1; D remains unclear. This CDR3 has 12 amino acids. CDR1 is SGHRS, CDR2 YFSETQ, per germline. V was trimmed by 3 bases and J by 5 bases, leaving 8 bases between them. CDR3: CASSYVGTEAFF. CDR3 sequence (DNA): TGCGCCAGCAGCTACGTCGGGACTGAAGCTTTCTTT.

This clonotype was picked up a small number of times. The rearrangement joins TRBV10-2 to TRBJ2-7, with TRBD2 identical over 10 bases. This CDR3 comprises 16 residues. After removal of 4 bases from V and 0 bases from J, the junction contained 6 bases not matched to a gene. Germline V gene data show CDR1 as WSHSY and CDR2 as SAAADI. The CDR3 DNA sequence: TGCGCCAGCAGTGCCCCACTAGCGGGGAGCTCCTACGAGCAGTACTTC. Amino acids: CASSAPLAGSSYEQYF.

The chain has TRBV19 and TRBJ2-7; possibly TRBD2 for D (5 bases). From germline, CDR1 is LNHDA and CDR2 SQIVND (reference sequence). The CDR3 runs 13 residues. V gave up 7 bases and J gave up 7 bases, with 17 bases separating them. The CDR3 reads CASTSGLAREQYV. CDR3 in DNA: TGTGCCAGTACCTCGGGGTTAGCGAGGGAGCAGTACGTC.

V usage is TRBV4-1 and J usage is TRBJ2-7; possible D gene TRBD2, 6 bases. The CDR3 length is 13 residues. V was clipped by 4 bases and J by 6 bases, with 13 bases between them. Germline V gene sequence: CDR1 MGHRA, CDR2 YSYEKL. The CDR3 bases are TGCGCCAGCAGCCGGGACTCAGAAACCGAGCAGTACTTC. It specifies CASSRDSETEQYF.

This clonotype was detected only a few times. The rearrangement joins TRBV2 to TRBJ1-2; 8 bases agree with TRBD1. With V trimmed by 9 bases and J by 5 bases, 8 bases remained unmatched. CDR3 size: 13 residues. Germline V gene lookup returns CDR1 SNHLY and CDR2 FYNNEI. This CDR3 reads CARTGTGTYGYTF. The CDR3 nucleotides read TGTGCCAGAACCGGGACAGGCACATATGGCTACACCTTC.

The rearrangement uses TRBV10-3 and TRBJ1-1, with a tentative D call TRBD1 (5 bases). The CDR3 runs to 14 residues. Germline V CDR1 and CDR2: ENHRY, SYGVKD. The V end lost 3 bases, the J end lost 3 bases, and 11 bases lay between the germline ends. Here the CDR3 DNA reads TGTGCCATCAGTGAAGGCAGAGGGGACACTGAAGCTTTCTTT. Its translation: CAISEGRGDTEAFF.

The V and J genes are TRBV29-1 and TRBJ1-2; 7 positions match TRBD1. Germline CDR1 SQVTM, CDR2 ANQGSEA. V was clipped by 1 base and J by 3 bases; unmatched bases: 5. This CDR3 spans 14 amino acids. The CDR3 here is CSVEGQGRDYGYTF. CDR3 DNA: TGCAGCGTTGAAGGACAGGGACGCGACTATGGCTACACCTTC.

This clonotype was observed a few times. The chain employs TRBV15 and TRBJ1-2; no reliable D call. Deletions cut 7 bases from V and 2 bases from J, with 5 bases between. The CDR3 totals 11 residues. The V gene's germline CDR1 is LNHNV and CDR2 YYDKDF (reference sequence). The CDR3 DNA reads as TGTGCCACCACAAGCAACTATGGCTACACCTTC. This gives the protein CATTSNYGYTF.

The CDR3: CASSFFEGGPNSPLHF. Here the CDR3 DNA reads TGTGCCAGCAGCTTTTTTGAGGGCGGTCCGAATTCACCCCTCCACTTT. This chain connects TRBV11-2 to TRBJ1-6, with D unresolved. Germline V lookup: CDR1 SGHAT, CDR2 FQNNGV. V was cut by 3 bases and J by 7 bases, with 16 bases left in between. The CDR3 covers 16 residues. The entire variable domain, with the rest obtained from reference TRBV11-2 and TRBJ1-6, is as follows: EAGVAQSPRYKIIEKRQSVAFWCNPISGHATLYWYQQILGQGPKLLIQFQNNGVVDDSQLPKDRFSAERLKGVDSTLKIQPAKLEDSAVYLCASSFFEGGPNSPLHFGNGTRLTVT.